The entry that follows covers one T cell receptor (beta chain) sequence. The table came from immunoSEQ multiplex PCR; TCRdb's copy has only in-frame clones and leaves some out. The sample has approximately 45,000 clones, 82% seen once. These data belong to a study of OX40 agonist ivuxolimab in advanced cancers. The V end was cut by 2 bases, the J end by 9 bases, with 20 bases between. CDR3 length equals 16 residues. Per germline, CDR1 LNHDA and CDR2 SQIVND (reference sequence). The receptor's source is an adult with an advanced solid tumor such as melanoma, head and neck, liver or kidney cancer. The V call is TRBV19, the J call TRBJ2-1, with D possibly being TRBD2 (5 bases). Sequencing was performed on CD4+ or CD8+ T cells sorted from blood, taken in a trial of the OX40 agonist ivuxolimab. Here the CDR3 reads CASSISGLAILGEQFF. CDR3 nucleotide sequence: TGTGCCAGTAGTATAAGTGGACTCGCAATACTTGGTGAGCAGTTCTTC.